Shown below are 6 T cell receptor beta chains from a single sample sequenced in a study of T-cell memory formation after mild COVID-19. TCRdb ran MiXCR on the 5' RACE reads and lists one entry per CDR3 protein. The sample lists 380,000 or so distinct CDR3 sequences, roughly 13% occurring once. Sample: PBMCs or a T cell subset sorted from them (not recorded which). The receptors were sampled from a man between 18 and 29 years old who had mild COVID-19 (a few samples of this study predate the infection). Cell type and time point are not known.

In its sample, this clonotype was seen a few times. The chain uses TRBV7-9 and TRBJ1-3; D uncertain. The CDR3 has 14 amino acids. V was shortened by 4 bases and J by 0 bases, with 7 bases between the two germline ends. Germline V gene lookup returns CDR1 SEHNR and CDR2 FQNEAQ (reference sequence). CDR3 bases: TGTGCCAGCAGCTCAAACCTCTCTGGAAACACCATATATTTT. Protein sequence: CASSSNLSGNTIYF.

J is TRBJ2-3 and V is TRBV20-1; tentative D call: TRBD2 (5 bases). The CDR3 loop spans 14 amino acids. Per germline, CDR1 DFQATT and CDR2 SNEGSKA (reference sequence). V was pared by 1 base and J by 1 base, with 9 bases between. For the CDR3, the DNA is TGCAGTGCTAGAGGACCCGGGGGCACAGATACGCAGTATTTT. Translating it yields CSARGPGGTDTQYF.

This clonotype was observed a handful of times. The chain combines TRBV12-3 or TRBV12-4 with TRBJ2-3, with 7 nucleotides matching TRBD2. The length of the CDR3 is 15 residues. The V and J ends lost 6 bases and 0 bases, in that order; junction bases with no gene match: 6. The CDR3 DNA reads as TGTGCCAGCAGCCTAACTAGCGTTAGCACAGATACGCAGTATTTT. This gives the protein CASSLTSVSTDTQYF.

This clonotype showed up just a few times. This chain links TRBV7-6 with TRBJ1-2, with D unresolved. The CDR3 has 13 amino acids. V was cut by 5 bases and J by 5 bases, with 12 bases left in between. Germline lookup yields CDR1 SGHVS and CDR2 FNYEAQ. CDR3 in DNA: TGTGCCAGCAGCCCGGCGGTGGGGTATGGCTACACCTTC. Its translation is CASSPAVGYGYTF.

V usage is TRBV9 and J usage is TRBJ2-3; D is uncertain. In germline, CDR1 is SGDLS, CDR2 YYNGEE. The CDR3 is 14 amino acids. Trimming removed 0 bases from V and 2 bases from J, with 7 bases in between. CDR3 amino acids: CASSVGWDTDTQYF. Written as DNA, the CDR3 is TGTGCCAGCAGCGTAGGTTGGGACACAGATACGCAGTATTTT.

V is TRBV25-1 and J is TRBJ2-3; D possibly corresponds to TRBD1 (5 bases). This CDR3 has 14 residues. The V and J ends lost 3 bases and 5 bases respectively, with 12 bases between them. In germline, CDR1 is MGHDK, CDR2 SYGVNS. The CDR3 DNA is TGTGCCAGCAGTGACATAGGCAGGGAAGATACGCAGTATTTT. This gives the protein CASSDIGREDTQYF.